Below are 29 T cell receptor beta chains sequenced from a single sample in a study of T cell responses to AZD1222 COVID-19 vaccine. Profiled with immunoSEQ multiplex PCR; TCRdb holds only in-frame clones, not every one. The table shows some 190,000 clones, with 92% occurring only once. The source was peripheral blood, collected 28 days after the second AZD1222 dose. These receptors originate from an adult who received the AZD1222 COVID-19 vaccine.

The chain recombines TRBV30 with TRBJ1-2; a possible D gene is TRBD1 (5 bases). The CDR3 is 15 residues long. Trimming cost V 2 bases and J 9 bases, with 22 bases left between them. Germline loops: CDR1 GTSNPN, CDR2 SVGIG (reference sequence). The CDR3 DNA reads TGTGCCTGGAGTTTTTCATGGACAAAGGGTAGCAGCTACACCTTC. Protein product: CAWSFSWTKGSSYTF.

V is TRBV6-5 and J is TRBJ1-2, with D perhaps TRBD1 (6 bases). Trimming took 7 bases from V and 7 from J, leaving 19 bases between them. CDR3 size: 14 residues. Germline values: CDR1 MNHEY, CDR2 SVGAGI. CDR3 loop: CASNQEGGRGGYTF. CDR3 nucleotide sequence: TGTGCCAGCAATCAGGAGGGGGGCAGGGGTGGCTACACCTTC.

The V call is TRBV24-1, the J call TRBJ1-2, with D possibly TRBD1 on 5 matching bases. Germline CDR1 is KGHDR and CDR2 is SFDVKD. Between the trimmed V and J ends, which lost 4 bases and 6 bases, there was a span of 14 bases. The CDR3 has 14 amino acids. CDR3 DNA sequence: TGTGCCACCAGTGACTCGGACACCTCCAATGGCTACACCTTC. Encoded protein: CATSDSDTSNGYTF.

The rearrangement links TRBV5-8 to TRBJ2-1, with a possible D match to TRBD1 (5 bases). The CDR3 runs to 14 residues. Germline V gene data show CDR1 as SGHTS and CDR2 as YDEGEE. Trimming stripped 4 bases from V and 7 bases from J, with 15 bases between. CDR3 coding DNA: TGTGCCAGCAGCCGTAAGGGGTCCGGGAATGAGCAGTTCTTC. It is translated as CASSRKGSGNEQFF.

V usage is TRBV4-1 and J usage is TRBJ2-7; D ambiguous. CDR1 is MGHRA, CDR2 YSYEKL, per germline. V lost 6 bases to trimming and J lost 1 base, with 13 bases between them. The CDR3 totals 14 residues. The CDR3 here is CASRPLHVSYEQYF. The CDR3, as DNA: TGCGCCAGCAGACCCCTACACGTTTCCTACGAGCAGTACTTC.

The chain links TRBV4-3 to TRBJ1-3; D is uncertain. Trimming took 0 bases from V and 0 from J, leaving 12 bases between them. In germline, CDR1 is LGHNA, CDR2 YSLEER. This CDR3 region has 17 residues. The CDR3 loop reads CASSQDIQAGSGNTIYF. The CDR3 nucleotides are TGCGCCAGCAGCCAAGACATCCAAGCGGGCTCTGGAAACACCATATATTTT.

This rearrangement joins TRBV12-2 to TRBJ1-5. TRBV12-2 has pseudogene status. This CDR3 comprises 14 residues. In DNA form, the CDR3 reads TGTGCAAGTCGCCCCCGCAATAGCAATCAGCCCCAGCATTTT. It specifies CASRPRNSNQPQHF.

This clone was detected once. The rearrangement joins TRBV18 to TRBJ2-7, with D possibly being TRBD2 (5 bases). Trimming stripped 0 bases from V and 2 bases from J, with 8 bases between. Per germline, CDR1 KGHSH and CDR2 LQKENI. The CDR3 sequence is 14 residues long. The CDR3 nucleotides read TGTGCCAGCTCACCACCTTCCGGGGCCTACGAGCAGTACTTC. Translation: CASSPPSGAYEQYF. Full variable domain (rest looked up from reference TRBV18 and TRBJ2-7): NAGVMQNPRHLVRRRGQEARLRCSPMKGHSHVYWYRQLPEEGLKFMVYLQKENIIDESGMPKERFSAEFPKEGPSILRIQQVVRGDSAAYFCASSPPSGAYEQYFGPGTRLTVT.

V gene TRBV11-3 combines with J gene TRBJ2-6; no reliable D call. Germline V gene data show CDR1 as SGHNT and CDR2 as YENEEA. This CDR3 contains 15 residues. Trimming cost V 3 bases and J 2 bases, with 8 bases left between them. CDR3 region: CASSLAGPGANVLTF. CDR3 nucleotide sequence: TGTGCCAGCAGCTTGGCCGGGCCTGGGGCCAACGTCCTGACTTTC.

The chain carries TRBV19 and TRBJ1-2, with 9 bases that match TRBD1. CDR1 is LNHDA, CDR2 SQIVND, per germline (reference sequence). After removal of 5 bases from V and 1 base from J, the junction contained 5 bases not matched to a gene. This CDR3 region has 15 residues. The CDR3 region is CASSPGTGINYGYTF. CDR3 in DNA: TGTGCCAGTAGTCCCGGGACAGGGATTAACTATGGCTACACCTTC.

This rearrangement joins TRBV9 to TRBJ1-3; no definite D call. Trimming removed 4 bases from V and 4 bases from J, with 12 bases in between. The CDR3 covers 14 residues. CDR1 and CDR2 from the germline V gene are SGDLS and YYNGEE. For the CDR3, the DNA is TGTGCCAGCAGCAGAGAAGAATGGGGAAACACCATATATTTT. It is translated as CASSREEWGNTIYF.

The V call is TRBV7-3, the J call TRBJ2-5; maybe TRBD1 (6 bases). The CDR3 has 15 amino acids. Germline CDR1 and CDR2: SGHTA and FQGTGA. V was cut by 5 bases and J by 4 bases, with 17 bases left in between. CDR3 DNA: TGTGCCAGCAGCGCGGGCCCTCGAGGGGGAGAGACCCAGTACTTC. This translates into CASSAGPRGGETQYF.

This chain links TRBV28 with TRBJ2-1, with TRBD2 matching 7 bases. This CDR3 is 15 amino acids long. From germline, CDR1 is MDHEN and CDR2 SYDVKM. Unmatched junction bases numbered 8, after V lost 6 bases and J lost 3 bases. CDR3 in amino acids: CASSRPPGGYNEQFF. The CDR3 DNA follows: TGTGCCAGCAGCCGGCCACCGGGAGGCTACAATGAGCAGTTCTTC.

The chain employs TRBV5-6 and TRBJ1-2, with D possibly matching TRBD1 (6 bases). Per germline, CDR1 SGHDT and CDR2 YYEEEE. This CDR3 has 13 amino acids. The ends were cut back, 4 bases at V and 4 bases at J, with 11 bases in the middle. The CDR3 loop reads CASSATGGYGYTF. The CDR3 nucleotides are TGTGCCAGCAGCGCGACAGGTGGCTATGGCTACACCTTC.

This chain links TRBV6-2 or TRBV6-3 with TRBJ1-2; the D gene is possibly TRBD1 (6 bases). Between the trimmed V and J ends, which lost 2 bases and 1 base, there was a span of 11 bases. CDR1 is MNHEY, CDR2 SVGEGT, per germline. The CDR3 is 15 residues long. The CDR3 DNA sequence: TGTGCCAGCAGTTACGGTGGGGGGCTTAACTATGGCTACACCTTC. This codes for CASSYGGGLNYGYTF.

The CDR3 nucleotides are TGTGCCAGCAGCTTGAGGGGATCCCACACTGAAGCTTTCTTT. Encoded protein: CASSLRGSHTEAFF. The rearrangement links TRBV5-5 to TRBJ1-1; D is perhaps TRBD1 (5 bases). V lost 1 base, J lost 3 bases, and 10 bases lay in between. The CDR3 spans 14 residues. Germline values: CDR1 SGHKS, CDR2 YYEKEE (reference sequence).

The chain is built from TRBV5-6 and TRBJ1-5; maybe TRBD1 (5 bases). Trimming cost V 1 base and J 7 bases, with 18 bases left between them. CDR3 length equals 16 residues. Germline CDR1 is SGHDT and CDR2 is YYEEEE. The CDR3 loop reads CASSLYGTLGWQPQHF. CDR3 sequence (DNA): TGTGCCAGCAGCTTGTACGGGACTTTGGGCTGGCAGCCCCAGCATTTT.

This rearrangement joins TRBV7-8 to TRBJ1-2, with 8 bases that match TRBD1. This CDR3 contains 14 residues. Trimming at V came to 4 bases and at J to 6 bases, leaving 7 bases not matched to a gene. Germline V gives CDR1 SGHVS, CDR2 FQNEAQ. The CDR3 coding sequence is TGTGCCAGCAGCTCCTTGGACAGGGTTCATGGCTACACCTTC. Translated, it gives CASSSLDRVHGYTF.

The chain uses TRBV11-2 and TRBJ1-5, with 7 nucleotides matching TRBD1. V was clipped by 1 base and J by 5 bases; unmatched bases: 8. The CDR3 has 16 amino acids. Germline values: CDR1 SGHAT, CDR2 FQNNGV. Here the CDR3 reads CASSLGVGQADQPQHF. The CDR3 DNA reads as TGTGCCAGCAGCTTAGGGGTAGGACAGGCGGATCAGCCCCAGCATTTT.

The rearrangement uses TRBV2 and TRBJ1-1, with D possibly being TRBD1 (5 bases). Germline V gives CDR1 SNHLY, CDR2 FYNNEI. The CDR3 runs 14 residues. V lost 2 bases and J 4 bases, leaving 11 bases between the germline ends. The DNA of the CDR3 is TGTGCCAGCAGTGAAACGGCAGGGCCCACTGAAGCTTTCTTT. Translation: CASSETAGPTEAFF. Drawing the rest from reference TRBV2 and TRBJ1-1, the complete variable domain is EPEVTQTPSHQVTQMGQEVILRCVPISNHLYFYWYRQILGQKVEFLVSFYNNEISEKSEIFDDQFSVERPDGSNFTLKIRSTKLEDSAMYFCASSETAGPTEAFFGQGTRLTVV.

The chain joins TRBV5-1 to TRBJ2-2; TRBD2 might be the D (5 bases). Germline CDR1 and CDR2: SGHRS and YFSETQ. This CDR3 has 15 residues. Trimming shortened V by 3 bases and J by 6 bases, and 15 bases separated the two germline ends. In nucleotides, the CDR3 is TGCGCCAGCAGCTCCCTTGTGGGGAGCGCCGGGGAGCTGTTTTTT. This sequence encodes CASSSLVGSAGELFF.

The chain uses TRBV7-9 and TRBJ2-7; D might be TRBD2 (6 bases). CDR1 and CDR2 (germline): SEHNR, FQNEAQ (reference sequence). The CDR3 length is 12 residues. The V end lost 2 bases, the J end lost 12 bases, and 14 bases lay between the germline ends. CDR3 sequence: CASSLSRERWYF. In nucleotides, the CDR3 is TGTGCCAGCAGCTTAAGCCGGGAGAGGTGGTACTTC.

The gene calls are TRBV21-1 and TRBJ1-5; the D call of TRBD1 is as the table states it, not checked on the DNA. TRBV21-1 is classified as a pseudogene. This CDR3 is built from 19 residues. As DNA, the CDR3 is TGTGCCAGCAGCAAAGCGCAATGGACAGCTTATAATAGCAATCAGCCCCAGCATTTT. This translates into CASSKAQWTAYNSNQPQHF.

The V and J genes are TRBV24-1 and TRBJ2-7; 11 positions agree with TRBD2. Germline V gene data show CDR1 as KGHDR and CDR2 as SFDVKD. The CDR3 is 15 amino acids. V was pared by 3 bases and J by 4 bases, with 4 bases of the junction left unmatched. CDR3 sequence reads: CATSDPTSGTYEQYF. The CDR3 DNA is TGTGCCACCAGTGATCCGACTAGCGGGACTTACGAGCAGTACTTC.

This chain uses TRBV6-1 with TRBJ1-2, with no clear D. Trimming cost V 2 bases and J 3 bases, with 7 bases left between them. The CDR3 has 13 residues. Germline V CDR1 and CDR2: MNHNS, SASEGT. CDR3 bases: TGTGCCAGCAGTGAATGGCAAGACTATGGCTACACCTTC. Amino acid sequence: CASSEWQDYGYTF.

This clone was detected once. CDR3 bases: TGTGCCAGCAGTTTATCAACTAGCGAGCTTTTGGATACGCAGTATTTT. Translating it yields CASSLSTSELLDTQYF. The chain couples TRBV27 to TRBJ2-3, with TRBD2 identical over 7 bases. CDR1 MNHEY and CDR2 SMNVEV come from the germline V gene (reference sequence). Unmatched junction bases numbered 9, after V lost 0 bases and J lost 6 bases. CDR3 length: 16 amino acids.

This rearrangement joins TRBV13 to TRBJ2-7; D is unclear. V gave up 0 bases and J gave up 1 base, with 7 bases separating them. The CDR3 extends over 14 amino acids. The V gene's germline CDR1 is PRHDT and CDR2 FYEKMQ (reference sequence). CDR3 in DNA: TGTGCCAGCAGCTTAGGCCCACGATCCTACGAGCAGTACTTC. It yields the protein CASSLGPRSYEQYF. The complete variable domain, with remaining parts taken from reference TRBV13 and TRBJ2-7, reads AAGVIQSPRHLIKEKRETATLKCYPIPRHDTVYWYQQGPGQDPQFLISFYEKMQSDKGSIPDRFSAQQFSDYHSELNMSSLELGDSALYFCASSLGPRSYEQYFGPGTRLTVT.

The chain carries TRBV4-2 and TRBJ2-5; a weak D match, TRBD2 (5 bases). With 0 bases removed from V and 7 bases from J, the gap between germline ends came to 6 bases. This CDR3 has 12 residues. Germline values: CDR1 LGHNA, CDR2 YNFKEQ. The CDR3 bases are TGTGCCAGCAGCCAAGATCGGGGGACCCAGTACTTC. This translates into CASSQDRGTQYF.

The chain links TRBV3-1 (or the pseudogene TRBV3-2) to TRBJ1-5; D is uncertain. The germline CDR1 and CDR2 sequences are LGHDT and YNNKEL (reference sequence). Trimming cost V 0 bases and J 2 bases, with 14 bases left between them. The length of the CDR3 is 17 residues. CDR3 DNA: TGTGCCAGCAGCCAAGAGGTACCCAATGGGGGCAATCAGCCCCAGCATTTT. Translating gives CASSQEVPNGGNQPQHF.